This passage covers 20 T cell receptor beta chains from one sample sequenced in a study of blood T cell repertoires in COVID-19. Method: immunoSEQ multiplex PCR; TCRdb's copy keeps in-frame clones and lacks some. The data hold about 97,000 clones, with about 86% observed a single time. The sequenced material came from peripheral blood. These receptors originate from a human donor in a cohort sampled during active COVID-19.

The chain uses TRBV24-1 and TRBJ2-1; maybe TRBD2 (6 bases). Germline V gives CDR1 KGHDR, CDR2 SFDVKD. V was clipped by 4 bases and J by 7 bases, with 16 bases between them. The length of the CDR3 is 15 residues. CDR3 bases: TGTGCCACCAGTGAGCCGGGAGTCTTGGTGAATGAGCAGTTCTTC. Its translation: CATSEPGVLVNEQFF.

This chain uses TRBV6-2 or TRBV6-3 with TRBJ2-3; the D gene is possibly TRBD2 (5 bases). Germline values: CDR1 MNHEY, CDR2 SVGEGT. The CDR3 contains 15 residues. The germline V and J ends were trimmed by 4 bases and 1 base, with 12 bases remaining between them. As DNA, the CDR3 is TGTGCCAGCAGTTCGAGCGGTCCGGGCACAGATACGCAGTATTTT. It encodes CASSSSGPGTDTQYF.

This clone showed up just once. CDR3 nucleotide sequence: TGTGCCAGCAAGGCGGGGGGTGACACCGGGGAGCTGTTTTTT. Protein product: CASKAGGDTGELFF. The chain has TRBV2 and TRBJ2-2; 8 bases agree with TRBD2. This CDR3 has 14 amino acids. J gave up 3 bases and V 7 bases, and 4 bases lay outside the gene matches. Germline V CDR1 and CDR2: SNHLY, FYNNEI.

The chain uses TRBV28 and TRBJ1-2; 7 nucleotides agree with TRBD1. This CDR3 region has 12 residues. Looked up from germline, CDR1 is MDHEN and CDR2 is SYDVKM. The V gene end was trimmed by 6 bases and the J gene end by 9 bases; junction bases not matched to a gene: 7. In nucleotides, the CDR3 is TGTGCCAGCAGACAGGGGTCGGGAAGCTACACCTTC. It is translated as CASRQGSGSYTF.

This rearrangement joins TRBV7-3 to TRBJ2-1; D is unclear. CDR3 length equals 16 residues. The germline gives CDR1 SGHTA, CDR2 FQGTGA. Trimming took 3 bases from V and 2 from J, leaving 14 bases between them. The DNA of the CDR3 is TGTGCCAGCAGCTTTAATGGTCCACCTACCTACAATGAGCAGTTCTTC. Encoded protein: CASSFNGPPTYNEQFF.

The rearrangement joins TRBV15 to TRBJ2-5; no clear D. CDR3 length: 15 residues. CDR1 is LNHNV, CDR2 YYDKDF, per germline (reference sequence). Trimming shortened V by 0 bases and J by 3 bases, and 11 bases separated the two germline ends. The CDR3 sequence: CATSRDFILKETQYF. CDR3 sequence (DNA): TGTGCCACCAGCAGAGACTTTATACTCAAAGAGACCCAGTACTTC. Full variable domain (remainder filled in from reference TRBV15 and TRBJ2-5): DAMVIQNPRYQVTQFGKPVTLSCSQTLNHNVMYWYQQKSSQAPKLLFHYYDKDFNNEADTPDNFQSRRPNTSFCFLDIRSPGLGDTAMYLCATSRDFILKETQYFGPGTRLLVL.

The V and J genes are TRBV27 and TRBJ1-2, with D possibly TRBD1 on 6 matching bases. This CDR3 region has 14 residues. V lost 7 bases to trimming and J lost 8 bases, with 20 bases between them. Germline CDR1 is MNHEY and CDR2 is SMNVEV (reference sequence). This chain's CDR3 is CASTPTGNEWGYTF. The CDR3 region has the DNA TGTGCCAGCACCCCCACAGGGAACGAATGGGGCTACACCTTC.

CDR3 region: CASSQKRPGQGGEQYF. The CDR3 region has the DNA TGTGCCAGCAGCCAGAAAAGGCCGGGACAGGGAGGCGAGCAGTACTTC. The V call is TRBV3-1 (or the pseudogene TRBV3-2), the J call TRBJ2-7, with 9 bases aligning to TRBD1. There are 16 residues in the CDR3. Germline V gives CDR1 LGHDT, CDR2 YNNKEL (reference sequence). The V and J ends lost 3 bases and 6 bases, in that order; junction bases with no gene match: 12.

This chain links TRBV7-3 with TRBJ2-2; D gene unclear. Germline assignment: CDR1 SGHTA and CDR2 FQGTGA. The CDR3 runs 12 residues. The ends were cut back, 5 bases at V and 8 bases at J, with 9 bases in the middle. The CDR3 bases are TGTGCCAGCAGCCTCCCCTATGGGGAGCTGTTTTTT. This codes for CASSLPYGELFF.

This chain uses TRBV5-1 with TRBJ2-7, with 10 bases matching TRBD1. J gave up 3 bases and V 2 bases, and 2 bases lay outside the gene matches. Germline V CDR1 and CDR2: SGHRS, YFSETQ. The CDR3 contains 14 residues. The CDR3 nucleotides are TGCGCCAGCAGCTTTCGGGACAGGGGCTACGAGCAGTACTTC. It translates to CASSFRDRGYEQYF. The full variable domain, rest sourced from reference TRBV5-1 and TRBJ2-7, is KAGVTQTPRYLIKTRGQQVTLSCSPISGHRSVSWYQQTPGQGLQFLFEYFSETQRNKGNFPGRFSGRQFSNSRSEMNVSTLELGDSALYLCASSFRDRGYEQYFGPGTRLTVT.

This clone was found once. This chain links TRBV18 with TRBJ2-3; D remains unclear. Per germline, CDR1 KGHSH and CDR2 LQKENI. The CDR3 sequence is 12 residues long. V was pared by 5 bases and J by 4 bases, with 7 bases between. In DNA form, the CDR3 reads TGTGCCAGCTCAATTTCTTCAGATACGCAGTATTTT. Translated, it gives CASSISSDTQYF.

The CDR3 here is CASSGDSNEQYF. CDR3 DNA sequence: TGTGCCAGCAGCGGGGACAGCAACGAGCAGTACTTC. The chain uses TRBV3-1 (or the pseudogene TRBV3-2) and TRBJ2-7; 7 bases match TRBD1. Trimming cost V 5 bases and J 5 bases; bases outside gene matches: 3. The CDR3 runs to 12 residues. CDR1 LGHDT and CDR2 YNNKEL come from the germline V gene (reference sequence).

V and J are TRBV6-6 and TRBJ1-2; D is perhaps TRBD1 (6 bases). Germline CDR1 is MNHNY and CDR2 is SVGAGI (reference sequence). The CDR3 is 12 amino acids. The ends were cut back, 6 bases at V and 3 bases at J, with 8 bases in the middle. The CDR3 region has the DNA TGTGCCAGCAGCACAGGGTACTATGGCTACACCTTC. Its protein is CASSTGYYGYTF.

The chain links TRBV28 to TRBJ1-5; 9 bases agree with TRBD1. The CDR3 runs to 15 residues. Germline CDR1 reads MDHEN; CDR2 reads SYDVKM. With 6 bases clipped from V and 2 bases from J, the junction kept 5 bases outside the gene matches. The CDR3 loop reads CASSLGTGRNQPQHF. DNA for the CDR3: TGTGCCAGCAGCTTGGGGACAGGGCGCAATCAGCCCCAGCATTTT.

The chain recombines TRBV13 with TRBJ1-4, with unresolved D. The CDR3 covers 15 residues. The germline CDR1 and CDR2 sequences are PRHDT and FYEKMQ (reference sequence). The ends were cut back, 1 base at V and 3 bases at J, with 9 bases in the middle. This CDR3 reads CASSLAGEANEKLFF. CDR3 coding DNA: TGTGCCAGCAGCTTAGCCGGAGAGGCTAATGAAAAACTGTTTTTT. The entire variable domain, with the rest obtained from reference TRBV13 and TRBJ1-4, is as follows: AAGVIQSPRHLIKEKRETATLKCYPIPRHDTVYWYQQGPGQDPQFLISFYEKMQSDKGSIPDRFSAQQFSDYHSELNMSSLELGDSALYFCASSLAGEANEKLFFGSGTQLSVL.

The chain couples TRBV10-3 to TRBJ2-3; 11 positions agree with TRBD2. V trimming: 2 bases; J trimming: 1 base; junction bases outside the gene matches: 8. Germline assignment: CDR1 ENHRY and CDR2 SYGVKD. The CDR3 runs to 18 residues. CDR3 nucleotide sequence: TGTGCCATCAGTGAGCCTCCGGGACTAGCGGACGGCACAGATACGCAGTATTTT. Translation gives CAISEPPGLADGTDTQYF.

Here the CDR3 reads CASRGGQGQPYTDTQYF. The CDR3, as DNA: TGTGCCAGCAGGGGGGGACAGGGTCAACCTTACACAGATACGCAGTATTTT. V and J are TRBV28 and TRBJ2-3; 9 bases are a match to TRBD1. The trim removed 6 bases at V and 2 bases at J, leaving 12 bases unmatched. The germline V gene encodes CDR1 MDHEN and CDR2 SYDVKM. This CDR3 comprises 17 residues.

The chain joins TRBV4-1 to TRBJ1-6; 7 bases are shared with TRBD1. The CDR3 has 16 residues. Looked up from germline, CDR1 is MGHRA and CDR2 is YSYEKL. Trimming at V came to 0 bases and at J to 9 bases, leaving 8 bases not matched to a gene. In nucleotides, the CDR3 is TGCGCCAGCAGCCAAGATGAGCAGGGGGTCTCTTCACCCCTCCACTTT. Translating gives CASSQDEQGVSSPLHF.

V gene TRBV3-1 (or the pseudogene TRBV3-2) combines with J gene TRBJ2-2; TRBD2 agrees at 7 bases. There are 15 residues in the CDR3. V was pared by 5 bases and J by 3 bases, with 6 bases of the junction left unmatched. Germline CDR1 LGHDT, CDR2 YNNKEL (reference sequence). The CDR3 is CASSYLAVDTGELFF. CDR3 DNA sequence: TGTGCCAGCAGCTACCTAGCGGTCGACACCGGGGAGCTGTTTTTT.

This clone was observed many times. The V and J genes are TRBV20-1 and TRBJ1-1; D might be TRBD1 (5 bases). The V gene's germline CDR1 is DFQATT and CDR2 SNEGSKA (reference sequence). CDR3 length: 11 residues. V was pared by 6 bases and J by 1 base, with 6 bases between. The DNA of the CDR3 is TGCAGTGCAGGACAGAACACTGAAGCTTTCTTT. This encodes CSAGQNTEAFF.